The 17 T cell receptor beta chains below all came from one sample that was sequenced in a study of tumor-infiltrating lymphocytes in primary liver carcinoma. The source material, roughly 18-32 mg of unsorted bulk tissue, was used to co-extract RNA and DNA. Constant-region priming of approximately 500 ng total RNA yielded TCR beta cDNA. ARM-PCR, slightly modified, supplied the TCR beta libraries through three nested multiplex PCR rounds. It was with TRBV1-TRBV30 forward primers and a C-beta reverse primer that the first two PCR rounds were run, at around 9 cycles each. TCRdb called the multiplex PCR reads again in MiXCR, with one record for every CDR3 protein. The top ten clones hold about 8% of a sample with over 100,000 distinct CDR3 sequences, roughly 75% of them seen once. Sequencing used tumor-adjacent normal liver tissue. These receptors originate from a woman in her fifties or sixties with primary liver carcinoma and hepatitis B virus infection.

Of note for this clonotype: The junction departs from the called germline gene at one end, perhaps through a read error. The chain joins TRBV24-1 to TRBJ1-1; D might be TRBD1 (6 bases). The germline V gene has CDR1 KGHDR and CDR2 SFDVKD. The CDR3 extends over 14 amino acids. The CDR3 region is CATSAGGGITEAFF. The CDR3 coding sequence is TGTGCCACCAGTGCTGGAGGGGGAATCACTGAGGCTTTCTTT.

With respect to this clonotype: The junction does not match germline at one end; this may be a read error. The CDR3 sequence is CASTRGSFGIEAIF. The CDR3 DNA sequence: TGTGCCAGCACCAGGGGCTCATTCGGCATTGAAGCTATCTTT. This chain connects TRBV12-3 or TRBV12-4 to TRBJ1-1; TRBD1 might be the D (6 bases). The CDR3 has 14 amino acids.

The CDR3 DNA reads as TGTGCCAGCAGCCTCAGAGGGGCTAAGCAGTTCTTC. Protein sequence: CASSLRGAKQFF. The chain employs TRBV28 and TRBJ2-1, with D perhaps given as TRBD1 or TRBD2 (5 bases each). CDR1 is MDHEN and CDR2 is SYDVKM in the germline V gene. This CDR3 is 12 amino acids long. The V end was cut by 6 bases, the J end by 11 bases, with 14 bases between.

Points on this clonotype: One junction end does not reproduce the germline sequence, and a read error may be involved. V gene TRBV6-2 or TRBV6-3 combines with J gene TRBJ2-1; D call uncertain. CDR3 length equals 15 residues. Per germline, CDR1 MNHEY and CDR2 SVGEGT. This chain's CDR3 is CASRDSTRSYDEQFF. The CDR3 DNA reads TGTGCCAGCAGGGATAGTACCCGGTCCTACGATGAGCAGTTCTTC.

With regard to this clonotype: A junction end diverges from the germline sequence, so it may reflect a read error. The V and J genes are TRBV11-2 and TRBJ2-1, with D perhaps matching TRBD1 or TRBD2 (5 bases each). Germline CDR1 SGHAT, CDR2 FQNNGV. The CDR3 is 14 amino acids. As DNA, the CDR3 is TGTGCCGGCAGCCTATGGGGGACCTACAATAAGCAGTTCTTC. Its protein product is CAGSLWGTYNKQFF.

Notes on this clonotype: This sequence may be a read error, since a much larger clone differs from it by one base. The chain links TRBV28 to TRBJ2-7; TRBD1 agrees at 7 bases. The CDR3 runs 13 residues. J gave up 2 bases and V 7 bases, and 5 bases lay outside the gene matches. CDR1 is MDHEN and CDR2 is SYDVKM in the germline V gene. The CDR3 nucleotides are TGTGCCAGCAATCCGGGACAGCCCTACGAGCAGTACTTC. Protein: CASNPGQPYEQYF.

The sample holds many counts of this clonotype. V gene TRBV6-1 combines with J gene TRBJ2-4; D is unclear. The V end was cut by 8 bases, the J end by 8 bases, with 19 bases between. The CDR3 loop spans 14 amino acids. Looked up from germline, CDR1 is MNHNS and CDR2 is SASEGT. CDR3 region: CASAPWAGEHIQYF. CDR3 DNA sequence: TGTGCCAGCGCCCCATGGGCTGGGGAACACATTCAGTACTTC.

This clonotype was recorded a few times. The V call is TRBV28, the J call TRBJ2-1; 7 bases align to TRBD1. After removal of 2 bases from V and 3 bases from J, the junction contained 16 bases not matched to a gene. The germline V gene has CDR1 MDHEN and CDR2 SYDVKM. The CDR3 runs to 19 residues. CDR3 in DNA: TGTGCCAGCAGTTTACGAGGGGGCTACAGGGTTGGGGTCTACAATGAGCAGTTCTTC. As protein: CASSLRGGYRVGVYNEQFF.

This chain links TRBV28 with TRBJ2-7; the match to TRBD2 covers 8 bases. CDR1 and CDR2 from the germline V gene are MDHEN and SYDVKM. This CDR3 has 16 amino acids. The V segment lost 2 bases and the J segment 0 bases; nucleotides outside the gene matches: 6. The CDR3, as DNA: TGTGCCAGCAGTTTAGAGGGTCGGGGGGGCTCCTACGAGCAGTACTTC. Translated: CASSLEGRGGSYEQYF. Together with reference TRBV28 and TRBJ2-7, the CDR3 gives the full variable domain: DVKVTQSSRYLVKRTGEKVFLECVQDMDHENMFWYRQDPGLGLRLIYFSYDVKMKEKGDIPEGYSVSREKKERFSLILESASTNQTSMYLCASSLEGRGGSYEQYFGPGTRLTVT.

This clonotype was counted many times. The rearrangement uses TRBV12-3 or TRBV12-4 and TRBJ2-2, with TRBD1 matching over 8 bases. The CDR3 extends over 15 amino acids. J gave up 4 bases and V 2 bases, and 3 bases lay outside the gene matches. CDR3 in DNA: TGTGCCAGCAGTTTACAGGGGGCAAGCACCGGGGAGCTGTTTTTT. Translating it yields CASSLQGASTGELFF.

V is TRBV12-3 or TRBV12-4 and J is TRBJ1-2, with D perhaps TRBD1 (6 bases). Trimming took off 11 bases at V and 6 bases at J, with 16 bases between the two ends. The CDR3 is 12 residues long. This chain's CDR3 is CAYSPGTHGYTF. DNA for the CDR3: TGTGCCTACAGTCCCGGGACACATGGCTACACCTTC.

The J gene is TRBJ2-7, the V gene TRBV6-1; D may be TRBD2 (6 bases). This CDR3 is 13 amino acids long. V lost 5 bases and J 6 bases, leaving 14 bases between the germline ends. Germline V gene sequence: CDR1 MNHNS, CDR2 SASEGT. The CDR3 loop is CASSTTGTAEQYF. The CDR3 bases are TGTGCCAGCAGTACAACCGGGACTGCCGAGCAGTACTTC.

As regards this clonotype: An end of the junction differs from the germline gene, which may be a read error. The genes are TRBV4-2 and TRBJ2-3, with a weak D call TRBD2 (5 bases). In germline, CDR1 is LGHNA, CDR2 YNFKEQ. The CDR3 covers 16 residues. The CDR3 loop reads CTSSQSAGGGTDTQYF. The CDR3 DNA reads as TGTACCAGCAGCCAGTCGGCAGGAGGTGGCACAGATACGCAGTATTTT.

The genes are TRBV14 and TRBJ1-2; D perhaps matches TRBD1 (6 bases). V was cut by 4 bases and J by 9 bases, with 18 bases left in between. This CDR3 region has 14 residues. From germline, CDR1 is SGHDN and CDR2 FVKESK. Here the CDR3 DNA reads TGTGCCAGCAGCCGACTAAGGGGGGCTAGGAGCTACACCTTC. Its translation is CASSRLRGARSYTF.

To note about this clonotype: A much larger clone sits a single nucleotide away, making a read error possible. This sequence joins TRBV28 and TRBJ2-7, with D unresolved. Germline V lookup: CDR1 MDHEN, CDR2 SYDVKM. The V end was cut by 8 bases, the J end by 3 bases, with 17 bases between. The CDR3 totals 14 residues. DNA for the CDR3: TGTGCCAGCTTGACTCCCAGCATGCTCTACGAGCAGTACTTC. Translated: CASLTPSMLYEQYF.

Ten or more counts support this clonotype. The chain carries TRBV5-4 and TRBJ2-1; 9 nucleotides align to TRBD2. Looked up from germline, CDR1 is SGHNT and CDR2 is YYREEE (reference sequence). CDR3 length equals 15 residues. After removal of 4 bases from V and 7 bases from J, the junction contained 9 bases not matched to a gene. The CDR3 DNA sequence: TGTGCCAGCAGCCCACGTGGCGGGAGGGCAAATGAGCAGTTCTTC. Translated: CASSPRGGRANEQFF.

Notes on this clonotype: The junction shows a germline mismatch at one end, possibly a read error. V gene TRBV11-2 combines with J gene TRBJ2-7, with 7 positions matching TRBD2. The germline CDR1 and CDR2 sequences are SGHAT and FQNNGV. CDR3 length: 15 amino acids. CDR3 amino acids: CASCLLAGVIYEQYF. The CDR3 region has the DNA TGTGCCAGCTGCTTACTGGCGGGAGTGATCTACGAGCAGTACTTC.